This TCR beta chain was captured by sequencing in a study of blood T cell repertoires in COVID-19. Study in general: Whether acute or convalescent, the COVID-19 samples came from the United States, Italy and Spain.

The CDR3 covers 11 residues. Germline V CDR1 and CDR2: WSHSY, SAAADI. V lost 7 bases, J lost 10 bases, and 13 bases lay in between. Sequencing was performed with immunoSEQ multiplex PCR; in TCRdb, only in-frame clones are kept and a portion is missing. Of 87,000 or so clones in the sample, roughly 84% were seen once. This clone occurred a few times. Sequencing was done on a sample of peripheral blood. V and J are TRBV10-2 and TRBJ1-1; D possibly corresponds to TRBD1 (5 bases). The receptor was derived from a woman of 80 years or more with acute or convalescent COVID-19. DNA for the CDR3: TGCGCCAGCACCCCGTGGGGGGGAGCTTTCTTT. It yields the protein CASTPWGGAFF.